A single sample is the source of the 10 T cell receptor beta chains below, sequenced in a study of blood T cell repertoires in COVID-19. TCRdb's copy holds only in-frame clones and misses some; the assay was immunoSEQ multiplex PCR. The sample yields more than 250,000 clones, about 90% seen once. Sequences were obtained from PBMCs or T cells enriched from blood (not recorded which). Receptors originate from a woman under 40 who had recovered from COVID-19.

This clone was seen just once. The rearrangement uses TRBV7-8 and TRBJ1-4; D is unresolved. From germline, CDR1 is SGHVS and CDR2 FQNEAQ. Trimming took 5 bases from V and 0 from J, leaving 13 bases between them. The CDR3 sequence is 16 residues long. The CDR3 region has the DNA TGTGCCAGCAGCCCCCGGCGGCCCGCAACTAATGAAAAACTGTTTTTT. Its protein product is CASSPRRPATNEKLFF.

The rearrangement links TRBV5-4 to TRBJ1-3, with D unclear. The V gene lost 1 base and the J gene lost 4 bases, with 6 bases spanning the gap. The CDR3 spans 13 residues. The germline V gene encodes CDR1 SGHNT and CDR2 YYREEE (reference sequence). CDR3 nucleotide sequence: TGTGCCAGCAGCTTGCCGGGAGGAAACACCATATATTTT. Encoded protein: CASSLPGGNTIYF.

The chain links TRBV5-1 to TRBJ2-3; a weak D match, TRBD2 (5 bases). The CDR3 contains 14 residues. In germline, CDR1 is SGHRS, CDR2 YFSETQ. V gave up 2 bases and J gave up 3 bases, with 10 bases separating them. The CDR3 reads CASSLRGRTDTQYF. The CDR3, as DNA: TGCGCCAGCAGCTTACGGGGTCGGACAGATACGCAGTATTTT.

The CDR3 sequence: CATSRDTGGQETQYF. The CDR3 nucleotides are TGTGCCACCAGCAGAGATACGGGGGGACAAGAGACCCAGTACTTC. The chain combines TRBV15 with TRBJ2-5; 7 positions agree with TRBD2. The CDR3 loop spans 15 amino acids. Trimming at V came to 0 bases and at J to 2 bases, leaving 3 bases not matched to a gene. Germline CDR1 reads LNHNV; CDR2 reads YYDKDF (reference sequence).

This chain connects TRBV2 to TRBJ1-2; TRBD1 matches at 8 bases. After removal of 6 bases from V and 5 bases from J, the junction contained 8 bases not matched to a gene. The CDR3 spans 14 residues. The germline V gene encodes CDR1 SNHLY and CDR2 FYNNEI. The CDR3 here is CASRGTGGMYGYTF. In DNA, the CDR3 is TGTGCCAGCAGGGGGACAGGAGGCATGTATGGCTACACCTTC.

The chain combines TRBV9 with TRBJ2-7; D might be TRBD2 (6 bases). This CDR3 contains 17 residues. Between the trimmed V and J ends, which lost 0 bases and 7 bases, there was a span of 23 bases. Germline V gene sequence: CDR1 SGDLS, CDR2 YYNGEE. This CDR3 is CASSVARGGDFEWEQYF. CDR3 sequence (DNA): TGTGCCAGCAGCGTAGCCCGGGGCGGGGACTTTGAATGGGAGCAGTACTTC.

V gene TRBV6-5 combines with J gene TRBJ1-1; TRBD1 is a possible D gene (6 bases). The CDR3 covers 14 residues. Between the trimmed V and J ends, which lost 6 bases and 7 bases, there was a span of 18 bases. The germline gives CDR1 MNHEY, CDR2 SVGAGI. The CDR3 loop is CASRDTGLLSEAFF. The CDR3, as DNA: TGTGCCAGCAGGGATACAGGGTTACTGAGTGAAGCTTTCTTT.

The rearrangement links TRBV20-1 to TRBJ1-3, with D perhaps matching TRBD1 (6 bases). The CDR3 sequence is 15 residues long. Germline CDR1 DFQATT, CDR2 SNEGSKA (reference sequence). V lost 3 bases to trimming and J lost 0 bases, with 12 bases between them. CDR3 in DNA: TGCAGTGCTAGTGACAGGCAAGACTCTGGAAACACCATATATTTT. Translation: CSASDRQDSGNTIYF.

The chain has TRBV19 and TRBJ1-5, with a weak D call TRBD1 (5 bases). This CDR3 is built from 14 residues. Germline V CDR1 and CDR2: LNHDA, SQIVND (reference sequence). Trimming removed 4 bases from V and 9 bases from J, with 16 bases in between. CDR3 sequence reads: CASSTLDISVPQHF. The CDR3 DNA reads as TGTGCCAGTAGTACTTTGGACATCTCCGTGCCCCAGCATTTT.

The rearrangement links TRBV7-8 to TRBJ1-6, with TRBD1 identical over 7 bases. V shed 1 base, J shed 7 bases, and the junction held 16 bases outside the gene matches. The length of the CDR3 is 19 residues. Germline-derived CDR1 and CDR2 are SGHVS and FQNEAQ. CDR3 sequence: CASSLGWGQHNLMNSPLHF. The CDR3 coding sequence is TGTGCCAGCAGCTTAGGATGGGGACAGCACAATTTAATGAATTCACCCCTCCACTTT.